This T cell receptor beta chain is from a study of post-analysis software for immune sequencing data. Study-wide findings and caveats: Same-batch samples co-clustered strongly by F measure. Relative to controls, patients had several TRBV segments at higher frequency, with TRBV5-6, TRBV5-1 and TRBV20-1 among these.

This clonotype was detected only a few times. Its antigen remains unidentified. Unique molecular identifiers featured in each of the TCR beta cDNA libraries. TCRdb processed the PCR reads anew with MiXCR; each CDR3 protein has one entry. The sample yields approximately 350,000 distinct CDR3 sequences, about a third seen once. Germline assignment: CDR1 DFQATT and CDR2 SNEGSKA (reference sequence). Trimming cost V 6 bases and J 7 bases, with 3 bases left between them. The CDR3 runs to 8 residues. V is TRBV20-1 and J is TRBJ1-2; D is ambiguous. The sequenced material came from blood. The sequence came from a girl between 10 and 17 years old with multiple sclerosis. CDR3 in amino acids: CSAGGYTF. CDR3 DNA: TGCAGTGCGGGTGGCTACACCTTC.